This T cell receptor (beta chain) was identified in a study of blood T cell repertoires in COVID-19. Study as a whole: Specimens from acute and convalescent COVID-19 originated in the United States, Italy and Spain. PBMCs, B-cell-depleted T cells, or T cells were the source of the cDNA or gDNA that made up the material.

This clone turned up a few times. The CDR3 consists of 13 residues. The germline gives CDR1 MDHEN, CDR2 SYDVKM. The trim removed 6 bases at V and 7 bases at J, leaving 5 bases unmatched. Authors' analysis steps: For nucleated cells, counts were estimated from reference gene primer amplification. Sequencing was performed with immunoSEQ multiplex PCR; in TCRdb, only in-frame clones are kept and a portion is missing. That table supplies the V and J calls and clone size; D and trimming were determined from the DNA. The table lists about 110,000 clones, about 83% of them singletons. The receptor was derived from a woman in her 70s with acute or convalescent COVID-19. Sequenced input: peripheral blood. The rearrangement links TRBV28 to TRBJ2-1; 8 positions agree with TRBD2. In DNA, the CDR3 is TGTGCCAGCAGGTTGAGCGGGAGTAATGAGCAGTTCTTC. It specifies CASRLSGSNEQFF.